Below are 4 T cell receptor beta chains sequenced from a single sample in a study of T cell responses to AZD1222 COVID-19 vaccine. Method: immunoSEQ multiplex PCR; TCRdb's copy keeps in-frame clones and lacks some. The sample lists about 130,000 clones, 80% to 95% occurring once. This specimen was peripheral blood, taken on day 0 of AZD1222 vaccination. The receptors originated from an adult in good health.

The rearrangement links TRBV28 to TRBJ2-2; 9 bases are shared with TRBD1. The V gene's germline CDR1 is MDHEN and CDR2 SYDVKM. The CDR3 totals 17 residues. The trim removed 5 bases at V and 5 bases at J, leaving 12 bases unmatched. CDR3 sequence (DNA): TGTGCCAGCAGTCGGCCGGGACAGGGCGGGCGTACCGGGGAGCTGTTTTTT. Translating gives CASSRPGQGGRTGELFF. The full variable domain, with the rest looked up from reference TRBV28 and TRBJ2-2, is DVKVTQSSRYLVKRTGEKVFLECVQDMDHENMFWYRQDPGLGLRLIYFSYDVKMKEKGDIPEGYSVSREKKERFSLILESASTNQTSMYLCASSRPGQGGRTGELFFGEGSRLTVL.

The genes are TRBV20-1 and TRBJ2-2, with 7 bases fitting TRBD1. Per germline, CDR1 DFQATT and CDR2 SNEGSKA (reference sequence). With V trimmed by 6 bases and J by 7 bases, 14 bases remained unmatched. The CDR3 runs to 15 residues. The CDR3 nucleotides are TGCAGTGCGAGTCCCCCCGGGACAGTATACGGGGAGCTGTTTTTT. The encoded protein is CSASPPGTVYGELFF.

The genes are TRBV28 and TRBJ2-7; TRBD1 matches 9 bases. V was pared by 5 bases and J by 6 bases, with 8 bases of the junction left unmatched. Germline V lookup: CDR1 MDHEN, CDR2 SYDVKM. The CDR3 spans 14 residues. The CDR3 DNA is TGTGCCAGCAGTCAGACAGGGGGACTTAGCGAGCAGTACTTC. Amino acids: CASSQTGGLSEQYF.

The genes are TRBV6-5 and TRBJ1-6, with D possibly matching TRBD1 (6 bases). From germline, CDR1 is MNHEY and CDR2 SVGAGI. Trimming cost V 6 bases and J 1 base, with 7 bases left between them. CDR3 length: 14 amino acids. This chain's CDR3 is CASRQGSYNSPLHF. The CDR3 DNA follows: TGTGCCAGCAGACAGGGTTCCTATAATTCACCCCTCCACTTT.